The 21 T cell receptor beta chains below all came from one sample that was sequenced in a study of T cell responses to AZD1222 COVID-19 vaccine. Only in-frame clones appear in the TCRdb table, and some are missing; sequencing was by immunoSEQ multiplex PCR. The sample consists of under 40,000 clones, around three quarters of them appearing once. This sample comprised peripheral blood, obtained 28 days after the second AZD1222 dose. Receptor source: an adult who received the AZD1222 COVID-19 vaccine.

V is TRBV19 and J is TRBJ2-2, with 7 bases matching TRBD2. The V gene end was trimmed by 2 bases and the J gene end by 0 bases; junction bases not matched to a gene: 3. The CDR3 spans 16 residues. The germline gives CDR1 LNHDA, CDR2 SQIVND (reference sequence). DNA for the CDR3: TGTGCCAGTAGTATACGACTAGCCCCGAACACCGGGGAGCTGTTTTTT. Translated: CASSIRLAPNTGELFF.

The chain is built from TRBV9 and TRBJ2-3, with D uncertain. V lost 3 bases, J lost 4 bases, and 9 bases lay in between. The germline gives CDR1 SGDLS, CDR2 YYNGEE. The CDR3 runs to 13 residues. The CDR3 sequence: CASSAYVSDTQYF. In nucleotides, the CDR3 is TGTGCCAGCAGCGCATACGTGTCAGATACGCAGTATTTT.

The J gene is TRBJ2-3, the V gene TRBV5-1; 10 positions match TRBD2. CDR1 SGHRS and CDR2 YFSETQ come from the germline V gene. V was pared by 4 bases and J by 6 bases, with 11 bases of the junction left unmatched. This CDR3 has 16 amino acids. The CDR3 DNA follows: TGCGCCAGCAGCCCGGAGCGGGGGGGGCTTCGTGATACGCAGTATTTT. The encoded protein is CASSPERGGLRDTQYF. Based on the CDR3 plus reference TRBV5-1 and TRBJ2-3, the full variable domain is KAGVTQTPRYLIKTRGQQVTLSCSPISGHRSVSWYQQTPGQGLQFLFEYFSETQRNKGNFPGRFSGRQFSNSRSEMNVSTLELGDSALYLCASSPERGGLRDTQYFGPGTRLTVL.

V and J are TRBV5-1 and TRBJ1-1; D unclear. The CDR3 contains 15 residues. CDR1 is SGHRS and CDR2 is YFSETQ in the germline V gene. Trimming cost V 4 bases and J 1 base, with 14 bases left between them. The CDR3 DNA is TGCGCCAGCAGCAGCTTGTCGGGCCAGAACACTGAAGCTTTCTTT. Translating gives CASSSLSGQNTEAFF. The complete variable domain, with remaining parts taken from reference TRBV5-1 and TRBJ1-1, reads KAGVTQTPRYLIKTRGQQVTLSCSPISGHRSVSWYQQTPGQGLQFLFEYFSETQRNKGNFPGRFSGRQFSNSRSEMNVSTLELGDSALYLCASSSLSGQNTEAFFGQGTRLTVV.

Here the CDR3 DNA reads TGTGCCTGGAGTGCACAGAGTGAAGCTTTCTTT. Translation: CAWSAQSEAFF. The rearrangement uses TRBV30 and TRBJ1-1; no clear D. Per the germline V gene, CDR1 is GTSNPN and CDR2 is SVGIG (reference sequence). V lost 1 base and J 7 bases, leaving 7 bases between the germline ends. The CDR3 runs to 11 residues. The full variable domain, with the rest looked up from reference TRBV30 and TRBJ1-1, is SQTIHQWPATLVQPVGSPLSLECTVEGTSNPNLYWYRQAAGRGLQLLFYSVGIGQISSEVPQNLSASRPQDRQFILSSKKLLLSDSGFYLCAWSAQSEAFFGQGTRLTVV.

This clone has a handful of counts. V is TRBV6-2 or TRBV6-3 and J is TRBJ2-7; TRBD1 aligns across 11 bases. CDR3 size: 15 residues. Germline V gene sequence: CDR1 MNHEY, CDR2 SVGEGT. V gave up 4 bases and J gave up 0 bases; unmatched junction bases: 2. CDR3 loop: CASSFGTGGSYEQYV. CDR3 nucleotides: TGTGCCAGCAGTTTCGGGACAGGGGGCTCCTACGAGCAGTACGTC.

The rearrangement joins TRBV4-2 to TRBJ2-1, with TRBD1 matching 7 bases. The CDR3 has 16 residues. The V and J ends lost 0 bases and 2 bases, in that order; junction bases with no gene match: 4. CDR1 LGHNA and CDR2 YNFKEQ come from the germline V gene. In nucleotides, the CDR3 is TGTGCCAGCAGCCAAGATCCCCAGGGGGCCTACAATGAGCAGTTCTTC. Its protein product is CASSQDPQGAYNEQFF.

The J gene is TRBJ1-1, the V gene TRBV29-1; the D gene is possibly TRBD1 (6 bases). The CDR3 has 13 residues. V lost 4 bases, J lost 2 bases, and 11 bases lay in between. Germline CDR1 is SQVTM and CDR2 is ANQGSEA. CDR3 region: CSVVGQLNTEAFF. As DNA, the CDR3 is TGCAGCGTTGTCGGACAGCTAAACACTGAAGCTTTCTTT.

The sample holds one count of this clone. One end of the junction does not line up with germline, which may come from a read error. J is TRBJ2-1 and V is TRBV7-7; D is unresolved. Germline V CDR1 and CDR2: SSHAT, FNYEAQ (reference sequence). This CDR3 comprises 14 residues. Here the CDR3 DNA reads TGTGCTAGCAGCCCTACGTGGGGTTACAATGAGCAGTTCTTC. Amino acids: CASSPTWGYNEQFF.

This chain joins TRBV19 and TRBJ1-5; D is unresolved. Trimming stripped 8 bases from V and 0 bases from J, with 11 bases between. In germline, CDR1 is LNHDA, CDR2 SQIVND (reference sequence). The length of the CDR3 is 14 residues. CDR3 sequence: CASQPLLSNQPQHF. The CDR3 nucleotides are TGTGCCAGTCAACCACTACTTAGCAATCAGCCCCAGCATTTT.

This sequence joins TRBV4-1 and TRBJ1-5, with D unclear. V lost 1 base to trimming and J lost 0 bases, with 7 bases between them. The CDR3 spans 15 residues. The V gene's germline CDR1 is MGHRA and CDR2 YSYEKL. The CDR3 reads CASSQAELSNQPQHF. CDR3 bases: TGCGCCAGCAGCCAAGCGGAGCTTAGCAATCAGCCCCAGCATTTT.

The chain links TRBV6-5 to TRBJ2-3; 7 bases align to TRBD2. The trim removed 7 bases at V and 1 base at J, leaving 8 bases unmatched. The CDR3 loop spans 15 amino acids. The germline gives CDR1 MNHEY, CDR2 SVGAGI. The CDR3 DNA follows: TGTGCCAGCACGGTAACTAGCGTGCGCACAGATACGCAGTATTTT. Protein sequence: CASTVTSVRTDTQYF.

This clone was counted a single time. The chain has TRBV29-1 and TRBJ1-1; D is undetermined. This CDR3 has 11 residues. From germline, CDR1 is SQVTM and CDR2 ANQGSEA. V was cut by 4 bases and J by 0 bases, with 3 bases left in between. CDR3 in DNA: TGCAGCGTTGTAATGAACACTGAAGCTTTCTTT. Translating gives CSVVMNTEAFF.

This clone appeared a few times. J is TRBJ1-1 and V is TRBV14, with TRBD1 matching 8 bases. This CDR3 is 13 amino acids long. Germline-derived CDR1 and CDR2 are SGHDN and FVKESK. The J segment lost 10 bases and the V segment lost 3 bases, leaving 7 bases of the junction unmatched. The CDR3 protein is CASSHRQGAGAFF. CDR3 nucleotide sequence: TGTGCCAGCAGCCATCGGCAGGGGGCCGGAGCTTTCTTT.

In nucleotides, the CDR3 is TGTGCCAGCGCTCTAAACAAGGGGGCGAATTCACCCCTCCACTTT. Translated: CASALNKGANSPLHF. The chain combines TRBV6-5 with TRBJ1-6; the match to TRBD1 covers 7 bases. The CDR3 has 15 residues. Germline CDR1 MNHEY, CDR2 SVGAGI. The J segment lost 7 bases and the V segment lost 8 bases, leaving 11 bases of the junction unmatched.

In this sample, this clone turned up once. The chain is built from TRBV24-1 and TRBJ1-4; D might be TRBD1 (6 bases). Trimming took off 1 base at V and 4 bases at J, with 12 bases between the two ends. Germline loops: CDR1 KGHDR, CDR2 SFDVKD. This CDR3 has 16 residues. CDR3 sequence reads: CATSDFRQEGNEKLFF. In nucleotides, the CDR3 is TGTGCCACCAGTGATTTCAGACAGGAAGGTAATGAAAAACTGTTTTTT.

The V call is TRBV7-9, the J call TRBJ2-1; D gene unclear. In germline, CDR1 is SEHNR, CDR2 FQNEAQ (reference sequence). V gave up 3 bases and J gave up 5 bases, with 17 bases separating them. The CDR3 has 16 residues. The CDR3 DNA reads TGTGCCAGCAGCTTTCTAGGCTCCTCCACACACAATGAGCAGTTCTTC. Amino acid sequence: CASSFLGSSTHNEQFF.

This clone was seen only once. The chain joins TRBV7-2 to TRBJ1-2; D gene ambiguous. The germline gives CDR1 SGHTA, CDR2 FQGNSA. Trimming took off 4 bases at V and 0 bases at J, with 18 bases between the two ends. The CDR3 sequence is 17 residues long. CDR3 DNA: TGTGCCAGCAGCTCCGGGGTTCTGGACCGGTCTAACTATGGCTACACCTTC. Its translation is CASSSGVLDRSNYGYTF.

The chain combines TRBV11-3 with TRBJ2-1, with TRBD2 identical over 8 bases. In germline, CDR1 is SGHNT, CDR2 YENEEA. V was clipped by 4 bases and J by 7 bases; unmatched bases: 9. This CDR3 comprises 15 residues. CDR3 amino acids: CASSSGLGGWNEQFF. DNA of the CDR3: TGTGCCAGCAGCTCGGGACTAGGTGGATGGAATGAGCAGTTCTTC.

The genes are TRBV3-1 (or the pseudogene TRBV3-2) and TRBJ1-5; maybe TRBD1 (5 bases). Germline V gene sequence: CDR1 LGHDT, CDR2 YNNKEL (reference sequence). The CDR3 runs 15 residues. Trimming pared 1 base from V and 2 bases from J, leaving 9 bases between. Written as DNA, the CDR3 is TGTGCCAGCAGCCAAGGGACACAACGCAATCAGCCCCAGCATTTT. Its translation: CASSQGTQRNQPQHF.

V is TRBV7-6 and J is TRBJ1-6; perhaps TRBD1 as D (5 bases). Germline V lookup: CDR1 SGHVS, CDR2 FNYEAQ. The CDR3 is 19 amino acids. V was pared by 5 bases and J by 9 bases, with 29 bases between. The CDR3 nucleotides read TGTGCCAGCAGCCGAAGGGCAGGGATCAACACTCAAGGGCCTTCACCCCTCCACTTT. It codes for CASSRRAGINTQGPSPLHF.